Listed below are T cell receptor beta chains from one sample, sequenced in a study of blood T cell repertoires in COVID-19. TCRdb's table, derived via immunoSEQ multiplex PCR, lists solely in-frame clones and lacks some. The table lists approximately 250,000 clones, around nine tenths of them singletons. Sequencing input: PBMCs or T cells enriched from blood (not recorded which). These receptors came from a woman between 25 and 40 years old who had recovered from COVID-19. Both conserved end residues are part of each CDR3. The order of the fields is V gene, D gene, J gene, clone size, CDR3 DNA, CDR3 protein. A D gene is named only where the DNA matches it firmly. The size of a clone is reported for some rows only, either as once, few or many, or as a class for expanded clones.

v_call: TRBV7-2; d_call: NA; j_call: TRBJ2-3; clone_size: NA; cdr3_nt: TGTGCCAGCAGCCTGACAGCCACGGCCATCACAGATACGCAGTATTTT; cdr3_aa: CASSLTATAITDTQYF
v_call: TRBV9; d_call: TRBD1; j_call: TRBJ2-2; clone_size: NA; cdr3_nt: TGTGCCAGCAGGGCAGGGGGCGTCACCGGGGAGCTGTTTTTT; cdr3_aa: CASRAGGVTGELFF
v_call: TRBV3-1/TRBV3-2; d_call: TRBD1; j_call: TRBJ1-2; clone_size: NA; cdr3_nt: TGTGCCAGCAGCCTCCTCCCGGGACAGGGCTATGGCTACACCTTC; cdr3_aa: CASSLLPGQGYGYTF
v_call: TRBV5-4; d_call: NA; j_call: TRBJ2-7; clone_size: once; cdr3_nt: TGTGCCAGCAGCTTTGGACAAAAAACCTACGAGCAGTACTTC; cdr3_aa: CASSFGQKTYEQYF
v_call: TRBV19; d_call: NA; j_call: TRBJ1-2; clone_size: NA; cdr3_nt: TGTGCCAGTAGTCCCCAAAGTACAGGGAACTATGGCTACACCTTC; cdr3_aa: CASSPQSTGNYGYTF
v_call: TRBV7-2; d_call: NA; j_call: TRBJ1-5; clone_size: NA; cdr3_nt: TGTGCCAGCAGCTTAGTACAGGGCGGCAATCAGCCCCAGCATTTT; cdr3_aa: CASSLVQGGNQPQHF
v_call: TRBV7-6; d_call: TRBD1; j_call: TRBJ1-4; clone_size: NA; cdr3_nt: TGTGCCAGCAGATCTACAGGGGGCGAACATGAAAAACTGTTTTTT; cdr3_aa: CASRSTGGEHEKLFF
v_call: TRBV28; d_call: TRBD1; j_call: TRBJ2-1; clone_size: NA; cdr3_nt: TGTGCCAGCAGTTTACCCGGACAGGGATTCCTAAAGGAGAATGAGCAGTTCTTC; cdr3_aa: CASSLPGQGFLKENEQFF
v_call: TRBV19; d_call: TRBD1; j_call: TRBJ1-1; clone_size: once; cdr3_nt: TGTGCCAGTAGGCCAGTCCTTGGACAGGTCGCTGAAGCTTTCTTT; cdr3_aa: CASRPVLGQVAEAFF
v_call: TRBV7-2; d_call: TRBD1; j_call: TRBJ1-2; clone_size: NA; cdr3_nt: TGTGCCAGCAGCTTAGGCCCTCCGGGACAGGAGGGGGGCTATGGCTACACCTTC; cdr3_aa: CASSLGPPGQEGGYGYTF
v_call: TRBV6-2/TRBV6-3; d_call: TRBD2; j_call: TRBJ2-5; clone_size: once; cdr3_nt: TGTGCCAGCAGCCGGCTAGCGGGAGGCCAAGAGACCCAGTACTTC; cdr3_aa: CASSRLAGGQETQYF
v_call: TRBV28; d_call: TRBD2; j_call: TRBJ2-1; clone_size: NA; cdr3_nt: TGTGCCAGCAGGCTAGCGGAAAACAATGAGCAGTTCTTC; cdr3_aa: CASRLAENNEQFF
v_call: TRBV4-2; d_call: NA; j_call: TRBJ1-2; clone_size: NA; cdr3_nt: TGTGCCAGCAGCTCTCCCGACGGGTTAGATGGCTACACCTTC; cdr3_aa: CASSSPDGLDGYTF
v_call: TRBV19; d_call: TRBD1; j_call: TRBJ1-5; clone_size: once; cdr3_nt: TGTGCCAGTAGTACAGGGGGCTCGGGCAATCAGCCCCAGCATTTT; cdr3_aa: CASSTGGSGNQPQHF
v_call: TRBV25-1; d_call: NA; j_call: TRBJ1-2; clone_size: NA; cdr3_nt: TGTGCCAGCAGGCGCCCGGGGGGGGACTATGGCTACACCTTC; cdr3_aa: CASRRPGGDYGYTF
v_call: TRBV5-1; d_call: TRBD1; j_call: TRBJ1-1; clone_size: NA; cdr3_nt: TGCGCCAGCCGAGGGACAGGGGAGGCCCCTGGAGCTTTCTTT; cdr3_aa: CASRGTGEAPGAFF
v_call: TRBV27; d_call: TRBD1; j_call: TRBJ2-3; clone_size: NA; cdr3_nt: TGTGCCAGCAGCCCTGCCGGGACAGGGGACACAGATACGCAGTATTTT; cdr3_aa: CASSPAGTGDTDTQYF
v_call: TRBV7-6; d_call: TRBD1; j_call: TRBJ2-7; clone_size: few; cdr3_nt: TGTGCCAGCAGCTTAAATTCGGGACAGGGGGACTACGAGCAGTACTTC; cdr3_aa: CASSLNSGQGDYEQYF
v_call: TRBV6-2/TRBV6-3; d_call: TRBD2; j_call: TRBJ2-5; clone_size: NA; cdr3_nt: TGTGCCAGCAGTTACGGAGGGAGGGGAGAGACCCAGTACTTC; cdr3_aa: CASSYGGRGETQYF
v_call: TRBV27; d_call: TRBD2; j_call: TRBJ2-1; clone_size: NA; cdr3_nt: TGTGCCAGCAGGGCCCTAGCGGGGGCCGGGTCGGAGCAGTTCTTC; cdr3_aa: CASRALAGAGSEQFF
v_call: TRBV4-2; d_call: NA; j_call: TRBJ2-2; clone_size: few; cdr3_nt: TGTGCCAGCAGCCCGCAATACAGGACCGGGGAGCTGTTTTTT; cdr3_aa: CASSPQYRTGELFF
v_call: TRBV7-9; d_call: TRBD1; j_call: TRBJ1-2; clone_size: once; cdr3_nt: TGTGCCAGCAGCCCGGGACAGGGGCGCTCTGACTATGGCTACACCTTC; cdr3_aa: CASSPGQGRSDYGYTF
v_call: TRBV18; d_call: NA; j_call: TRBJ1-5; clone_size: NA; cdr3_nt: TGTGCCAGCTCACTCCTCGGGGGAAACCCTATTAATCAAGTACATTTT; cdr3_aa: CASSLLGGNPINQVHF
v_call: TRBV30; d_call: TRBD2; j_call: TRBJ2-3; clone_size: NA; cdr3_nt: TGTGCCTGGAGCCTTAAGACTAGCGGGGGGCTCACAGATACGCAGTATTTT; cdr3_aa: CAWSLKTSGGLTDTQYF
v_call: TRBV7-2; d_call: TRBD1; j_call: TRBJ1-2; clone_size: NA; cdr3_nt: TGTGCCAGCAGCCCACGCCAAACAGGGGGCTGGAACTATGGCTACACCTTC; cdr3_aa: CASSPRQTGGWNYGYTF
v_call: TRBV7-2; d_call: TRBD1; j_call: TRBJ2-5; clone_size: NA; cdr3_nt: TGTGCCAGCAGCTCTACAGGGGGAGAGACCCAGTACTTC; cdr3_aa: CASSSTGGETQYF
v_call: TRBV4-3; d_call: TRBD1; j_call: TRBJ1-2; clone_size: NA; cdr3_nt: TGCGCCAGCAGGCTCGGACAGGGGGCCTTCGAAGGCTACACCTTC; cdr3_aa: CASRLGQGAFEGYTF
v_call: TRBV7-3; d_call: TRBD1; j_call: TRBJ2-2; clone_size: NA; cdr3_nt: TGTGCCAGCAGCTTACAGGGGGCCTTGAACACCGGGGAGCTGTTTTTT; cdr3_aa: CASSLQGALNTGELFF
v_call: TRBV7-9; d_call: NA; j_call: TRBJ1-5; clone_size: NA; cdr3_nt: TGTGCCACAGATTCCCCGGGGGGGATAAGCAATCAGCCCCAGCATTTT; cdr3_aa: CATDSPGGISNQPQHF
v_call: TRBV7-9; d_call: NA; j_call: TRBJ2-1; clone_size: NA; cdr3_nt: TGTGCCAGCAGCTTTAGGGCCGCGGGGATAGGCTCCTACAATGAGCAGTTCTTC; cdr3_aa: CASSFRAAGIGSYNEQFF
v_call: TRBV2; d_call: NA; j_call: TRBJ1-2; clone_size: NA; cdr3_nt: TGTGCCAGCATTCTTACGAGGGGGGGTAACTATGGCTACACCTTC; cdr3_aa: CASILTRGGNYGYTF
v_call: TRBV19; d_call: TRBD1; j_call: TRBJ1-5; clone_size: NA; cdr3_nt: TGTGCCAGTAGTATAGGGGGGACAGTCAATCAGCCCCAGCATTTT; cdr3_aa: CASSIGGTVNQPQHF
v_call: TRBV29-1; d_call: TRBD2; j_call: TRBJ2-7; clone_size: NA; cdr3_nt: TGCAGCGTTGCCACGGGGGGGTCCTACGAGCAGTACTTC; cdr3_aa: CSVATGGSYEQYF
v_call: TRBV5-4; d_call: TRBD1; j_call: TRBJ1-1; clone_size: NA; cdr3_nt: TGTGCCAGCAGCTTGGGGGGATACGACAGGGTAAGGCCTGAAGCTTTCTTT; cdr3_aa: CASSLGGYDRVRPEAFF
v_call: TRBV11-2; d_call: TRBD2; j_call: TRBJ2-3; clone_size: NA; cdr3_nt: TGTGCCAGCAGCTCAGGAACCCGACTAGCGGGAGATGGAGATACGCAGTATTTT; cdr3_aa: CASSSGTRLAGDGDTQYF
v_call: TRBV20-1; d_call: TRBD2; j_call: TRBJ2-3; clone_size: NA; cdr3_nt: TGCAGTGCTAGTGTTCGGGAGGGCCCAGATACGCAGTATTTT; cdr3_aa: CSASVREGPDTQYF
v_call: TRBV12-3/TRBV12-4; d_call: TRBD1; j_call: TRBJ1-4; clone_size: NA; cdr3_nt: TGTGCCAGCTCCGGACAGGGCAATGAAAAACTGTTTTTT; cdr3_aa: CASSGQGNEKLFF
v_call: TRBV15; d_call: TRBD2; j_call: TRBJ2-3; clone_size: once; cdr3_nt: TGTGCCACCAGCAGAGATCGGGGGGTAGATACGCAGTATTTT; cdr3_aa: CATSRDRGVDTQYF
v_call: TRBV7-2; d_call: NA; j_call: TRBJ1-2; clone_size: few; cdr3_nt: TGTGCCAGCAGCTTGACTGATGTGGGGCGAAACTATGGCTACACCTTC; cdr3_aa: CASSLTDVGRNYGYTF
v_call: TRBV9; d_call: NA; j_call: TRBJ1-1; clone_size: NA; cdr3_nt: TGTGCCAGCAGCGTAGATACAGCGGGGTACACTGAAGCTTTCTTT; cdr3_aa: CASSVDTAGYTEAFF
v_call: TRBV7-9; d_call: TRBD1; j_call: TRBJ1-2; clone_size: NA; cdr3_nt: TGTGCCAGCCGCTTTATGTTGAGACAGGGGGAGAATAGCTACACCTTC; cdr3_aa: CASRFMLRQGENSYTF
v_call: TRBV2; d_call: TRBD2; j_call: TRBJ2-1; clone_size: NA; cdr3_nt: TGTGCCAGCAGTGTCGGAAGCGGGAGTCTGGATGAGCAGTTCTTC; cdr3_aa: CASSVGSGSLDEQFF
v_call: TRBV4-1; d_call: TRBD2; j_call: TRBJ2-3; clone_size: NA; cdr3_nt: TGCGCCAGCAGCCTTCGGAGCGGGAGCCTCACAGATACGCAGTATTTT; cdr3_aa: CASSLRSGSLTDTQYF
v_call: TRBV9; d_call: NA; j_call: TRBJ2-7; clone_size: NA; cdr3_nt: TGTGCCAGCAGCGCAAACTCCTACGAGCAGTACTTC; cdr3_aa: CASSANSYEQYF
v_call: TRBV5-1; d_call: TRBD1; j_call: TRBJ1-1; clone_size: NA; cdr3_nt: TGCGCCAGCAGCTGGGGACAGGGTATGACTGAAGCTTTCTTT; cdr3_aa: CASSWGQGMTEAFF
v_call: TRBV16; d_call: NA; j_call: TRBJ2-1; clone_size: NA; cdr3_nt: TGTGCCAGCAGCCCCAACAATGAGCAGTTCTTC; cdr3_aa: CASSPNNEQFF
v_call: TRBV4-3; d_call: NA; j_call: TRBJ1-1; clone_size: NA; cdr3_nt: TGCGCCAGCAGCCAGACGGACTATGACACTGAAGCTTTCTTT; cdr3_aa: CASSQTDYDTEAFF
v_call: TRBV5-1; d_call: NA; j_call: TRBJ2-2; clone_size: NA; cdr3_nt: TGCGCCAGCAGCTTTACGGGCACCGGGGAGCTGTTTTTT; cdr3_aa: CASSFTGTGELFF
v_call: TRBV19; d_call: NA; j_call: TRBJ1-1; clone_size: NA; cdr3_nt: TGTGCCGCCTCATGGGGGGCTGAAGCTTTCTTT; cdr3_aa: CAASWGAEAFF
v_call: TRBV28; d_call: TRBD2; j_call: TRBJ2-7; clone_size: NA; cdr3_nt: TGTGCCAGCACCGACTTTGGGACTAGCGGTTCCGCCTACGAGCAGTACTTC; cdr3_aa: CASTDFGTSGSAYEQYF
v_call: TRBV28; d_call: TRBD1; j_call: TRBJ1-3; clone_size: NA; cdr3_nt: TGTGCCAGCAGTTCCGACAGGGCTGGAAACACCATATATTTT; cdr3_aa: CASSSDRAGNTIYF
v_call: TRBV11-1; d_call: NA; j_call: TRBJ2-1; clone_size: once; cdr3_nt: TGTGCCAGCAGCTTATCGAGGGGGAGCTCCTACAATGAGCAGTTCTTC; cdr3_aa: CASSLSRGSSYNEQFF
v_call: TRBV11-2; d_call: TRBD1; j_call: TRBJ1-1; clone_size: NA; cdr3_nt: TGTGCCAGCAGCCCGACAGGGGAGAGGACTGAAGCTTTCTTT; cdr3_aa: CASSPTGERTEAFF